This paragraph reports one TCR beta chain. What it recognizes is unknown. This sample was included in a study of cytomegalovirus exposure and HLA in healthy donors. Study-wide context: The roughly 120 validation repertoires, a later analysis reported, used the same platform as the approximately 630 first-cohort repertoires.

Trimming took off 3 bases at V and 3 bases at J, with 10 bases between the two ends. The CDR3 is made up of 14 amino acids. Germline CDR1 and CDR2: WSHSY and SAAADI. Study findings and constraints: It was reported that the classifier diagnosed cytomegalovirus status with high specificity and sensitivity in both the original and validation cohorts. The listing of roughly 160 TCR beta chains classed them as cytomegalovirus-associated.

Produced via immunoSEQ multiplex PCR; TCRdb's table is partial and in-frame only. The sample yields 99,000 or so clones, around 87% seen once. V gene TRBV10-2 combines with J gene TRBJ2-3; maybe TRBD2 (6 bases). The sample comprised PBMCs. This receptor was identified in a woman under 30 in good health and CMV-seropositive. CDR3 sequence: CASSDWGVTDTQYF. The DNA for the CDR3 is TGCGCCAGCAGTGACTGGGGGGTAACAGATACGCAGTATTTT.